This TCR beta chain was obtained from a study of memory CD4+ T cells and cytomegalovirus serostatus. Study findings and constraints: About 40% of the roughly 160 known CMV-associated TCRbeta sequences appeared in CD4+ memory.

V lost 1 base to trimming and J lost 3 bases, with 6 bases between them. CDR3 length: 13 residues. Germline-derived CDR1 and CDR2 are SGHAT and FQDESV (reference sequence). A word on this clone: As yet, its antigen is unknown.

Method: immunoSEQ multiplex PCR; TCRdb's copy keeps in-frame clones and lacks some. The sample shows over 40,000 clones, roughly 83% of them seen only once. The sort gate was single viable CD3+CD4+CD8-CD45RO+ cells for memory CD4+ T cells. Serum IgG to CMV pp150, pp28, p38 and p52 defined serostatus. This chain links TRBV11-1 with TRBJ1-2; D gene ambiguous. Input material: memory CD4+ T cells from blood. This clonotype originated in an adult in good health and CMV-seronegative. CDR3 sequence reads: CASSLGRDYGYTF. CDR3 bases: TGTGCCAGCAGCTTAGGGAGAGACTATGGCTACACCTTC.